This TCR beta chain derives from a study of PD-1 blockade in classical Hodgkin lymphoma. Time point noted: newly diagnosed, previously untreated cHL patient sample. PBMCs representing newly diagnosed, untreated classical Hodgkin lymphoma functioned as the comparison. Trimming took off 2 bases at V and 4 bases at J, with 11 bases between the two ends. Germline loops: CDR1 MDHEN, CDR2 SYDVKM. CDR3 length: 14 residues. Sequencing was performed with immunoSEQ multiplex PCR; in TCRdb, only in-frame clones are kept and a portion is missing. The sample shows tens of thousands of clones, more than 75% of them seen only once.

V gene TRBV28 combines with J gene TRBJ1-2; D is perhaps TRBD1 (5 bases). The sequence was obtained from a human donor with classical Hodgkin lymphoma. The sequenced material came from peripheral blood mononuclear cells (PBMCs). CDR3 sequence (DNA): TGTGCCAGCAGTTTACAGGGATTATCCTATGGCTACACCTTC. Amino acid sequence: CASSLQGLSYGYTF.